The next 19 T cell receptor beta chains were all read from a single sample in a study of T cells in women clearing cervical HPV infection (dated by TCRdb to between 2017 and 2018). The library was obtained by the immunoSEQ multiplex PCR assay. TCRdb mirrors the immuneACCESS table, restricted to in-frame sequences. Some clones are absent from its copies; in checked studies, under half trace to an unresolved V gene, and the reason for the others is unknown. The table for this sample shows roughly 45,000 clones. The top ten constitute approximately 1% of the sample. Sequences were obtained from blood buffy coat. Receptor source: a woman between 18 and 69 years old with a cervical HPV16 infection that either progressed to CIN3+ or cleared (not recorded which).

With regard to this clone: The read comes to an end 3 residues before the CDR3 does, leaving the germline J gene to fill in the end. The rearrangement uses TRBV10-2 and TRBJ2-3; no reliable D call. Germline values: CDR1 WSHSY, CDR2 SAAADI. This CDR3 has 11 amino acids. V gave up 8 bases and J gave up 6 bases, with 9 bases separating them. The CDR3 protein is CASQESDTQYF. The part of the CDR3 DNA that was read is TGCGCCAGCCAGGAATCGGATACG.

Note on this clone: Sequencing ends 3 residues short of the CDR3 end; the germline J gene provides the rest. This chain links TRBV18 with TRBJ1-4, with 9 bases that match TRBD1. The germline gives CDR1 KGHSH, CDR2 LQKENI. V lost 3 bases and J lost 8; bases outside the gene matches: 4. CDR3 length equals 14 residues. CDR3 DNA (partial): TGTGCCAGCTCACCGGGACAGGGAAAGGAAAAA. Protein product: CASSPGQGKEK. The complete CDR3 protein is CASSPGQGKEKLFF.

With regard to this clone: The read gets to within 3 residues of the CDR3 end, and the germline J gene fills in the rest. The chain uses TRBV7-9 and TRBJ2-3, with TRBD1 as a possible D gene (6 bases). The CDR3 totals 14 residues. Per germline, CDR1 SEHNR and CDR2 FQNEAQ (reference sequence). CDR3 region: CASSSGQSNQPQYF. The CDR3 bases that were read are TGTGCCAGCAGTTCCGGACAGTCTAATCAGCCG.

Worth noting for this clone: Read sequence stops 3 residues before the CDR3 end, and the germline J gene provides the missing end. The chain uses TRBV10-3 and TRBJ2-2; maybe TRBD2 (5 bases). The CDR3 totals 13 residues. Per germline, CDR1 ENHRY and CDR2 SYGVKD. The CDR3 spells CAIRSDYNSPLFF. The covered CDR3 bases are TGTGCCATCAGGTCAGACTATAATTCACCG.

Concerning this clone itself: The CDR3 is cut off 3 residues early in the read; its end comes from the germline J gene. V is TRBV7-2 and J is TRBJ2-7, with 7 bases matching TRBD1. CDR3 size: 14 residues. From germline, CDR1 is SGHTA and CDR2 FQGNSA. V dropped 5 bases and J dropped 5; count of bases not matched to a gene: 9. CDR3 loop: CASSPTGALHEQYF. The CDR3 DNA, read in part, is TGTGCCAGCAGCCCCACAGGGGCTCTTCACGAG. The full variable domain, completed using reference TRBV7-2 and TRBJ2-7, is GAGVSQSPSNKVTEKGKDVELRCDPISGHTALYWYRQSLGQGLEFLIYFQGNSAPDKSGLPSDRFSAERTGGSVSTLTIQRTQQEDSAVYLCASSPTGALHEQYFGPGTRLTVT.

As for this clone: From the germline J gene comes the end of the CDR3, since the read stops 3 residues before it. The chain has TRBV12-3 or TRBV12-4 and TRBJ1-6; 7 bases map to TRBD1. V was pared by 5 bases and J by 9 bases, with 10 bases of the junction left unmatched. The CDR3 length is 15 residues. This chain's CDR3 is CASSPNRGRVSPLHF. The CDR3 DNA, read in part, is TGTGCCAGCAGTCCCAATAGGGGGCGGGTTTCACCC.

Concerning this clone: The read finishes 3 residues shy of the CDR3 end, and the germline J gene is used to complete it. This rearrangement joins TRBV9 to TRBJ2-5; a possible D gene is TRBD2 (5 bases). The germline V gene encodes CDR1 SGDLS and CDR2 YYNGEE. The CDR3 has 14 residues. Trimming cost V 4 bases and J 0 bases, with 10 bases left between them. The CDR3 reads CASSRGQYQETQYF. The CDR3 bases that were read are TGTGCCAGCAGCCGGGGTCAGTACCAAGAGACC.

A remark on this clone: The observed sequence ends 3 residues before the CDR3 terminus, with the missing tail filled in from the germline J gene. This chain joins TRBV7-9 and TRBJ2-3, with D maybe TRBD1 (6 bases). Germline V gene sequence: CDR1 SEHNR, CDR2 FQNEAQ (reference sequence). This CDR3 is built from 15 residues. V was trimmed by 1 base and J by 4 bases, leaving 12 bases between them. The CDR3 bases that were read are TGTGCCAGCAGCTTAGGTGGGGGCCTCGCAGATACG. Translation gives CASSLGGGLADT. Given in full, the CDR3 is CASSLGGGLADTQYF.

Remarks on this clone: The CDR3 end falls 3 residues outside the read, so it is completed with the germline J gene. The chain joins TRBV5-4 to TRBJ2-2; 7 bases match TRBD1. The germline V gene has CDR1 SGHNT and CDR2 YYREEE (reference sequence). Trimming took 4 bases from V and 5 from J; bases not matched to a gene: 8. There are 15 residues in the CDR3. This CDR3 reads CASSQPGQKTGELFF. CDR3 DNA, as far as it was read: TGTGCCAGCAGCCAACCGGGACAGAAGACCGGGGAG.

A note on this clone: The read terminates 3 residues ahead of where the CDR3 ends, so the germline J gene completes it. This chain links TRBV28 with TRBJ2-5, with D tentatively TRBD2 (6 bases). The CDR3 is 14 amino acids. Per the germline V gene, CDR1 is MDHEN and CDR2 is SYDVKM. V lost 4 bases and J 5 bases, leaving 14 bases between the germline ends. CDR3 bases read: TGTGCCAGCAGTTGGTGGCGGGGAGAGGAGACC. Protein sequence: CASSWWRGEET. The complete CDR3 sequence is CASSWWRGEETQYF.

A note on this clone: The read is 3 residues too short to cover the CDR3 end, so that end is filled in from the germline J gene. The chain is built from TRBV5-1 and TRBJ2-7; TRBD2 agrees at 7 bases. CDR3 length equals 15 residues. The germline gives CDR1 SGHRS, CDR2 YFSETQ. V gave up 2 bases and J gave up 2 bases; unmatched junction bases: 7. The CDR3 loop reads CASSFERGSPYEQYF. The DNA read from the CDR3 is TGCGCCAGCAGCTTCGAGCGGGGATCCCCCTACGAG.

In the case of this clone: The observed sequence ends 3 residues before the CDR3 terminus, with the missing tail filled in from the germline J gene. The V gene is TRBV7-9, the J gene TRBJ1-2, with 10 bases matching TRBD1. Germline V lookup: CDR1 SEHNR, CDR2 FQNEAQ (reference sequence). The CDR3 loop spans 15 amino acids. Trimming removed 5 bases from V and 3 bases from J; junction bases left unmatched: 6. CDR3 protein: CASSRRDRGYYGYTF. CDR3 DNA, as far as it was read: TGTGCCAGCAGCCGGCGGGACAGGGGCTACTATGGC.

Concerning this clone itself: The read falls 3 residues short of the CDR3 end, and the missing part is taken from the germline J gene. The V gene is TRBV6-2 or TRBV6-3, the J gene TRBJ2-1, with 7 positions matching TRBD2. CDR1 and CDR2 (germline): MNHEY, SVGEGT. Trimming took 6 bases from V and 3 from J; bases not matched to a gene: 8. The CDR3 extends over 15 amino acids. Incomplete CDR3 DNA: TGTGCCAGCAGGGACCCTAGCGGAAACTACAATGAG. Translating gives CASRDPSGNYNE. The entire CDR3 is CASRDPSGNYNEQFF.

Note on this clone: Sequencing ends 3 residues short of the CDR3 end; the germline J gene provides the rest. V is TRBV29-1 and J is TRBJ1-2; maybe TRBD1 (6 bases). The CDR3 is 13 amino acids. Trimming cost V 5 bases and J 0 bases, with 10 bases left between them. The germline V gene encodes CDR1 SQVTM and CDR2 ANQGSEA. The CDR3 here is CSVRDTANYGYTF. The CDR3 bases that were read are TGCAGCGTTCGGGACACAGCTAACTATGGC. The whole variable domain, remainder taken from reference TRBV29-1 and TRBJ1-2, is SAVISQKPSRDICQRGTSLTIQCQVDSQVTMMFWYRQQPGQSLTLIATANQGSEATYESGFVIDKFPISRPNLTFSTLTVSNMSPEDSSIYLCSVRDTANYGYTFGSGTRLTVV.

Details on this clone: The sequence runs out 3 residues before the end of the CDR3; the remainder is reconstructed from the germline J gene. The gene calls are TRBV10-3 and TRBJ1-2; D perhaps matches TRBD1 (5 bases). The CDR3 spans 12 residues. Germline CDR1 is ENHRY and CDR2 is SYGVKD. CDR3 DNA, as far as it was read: TGTGCCAGCGGGGGGTCAGGTTTCGGC. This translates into CASGGSGFG. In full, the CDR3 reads CASGGSGFGYTF.

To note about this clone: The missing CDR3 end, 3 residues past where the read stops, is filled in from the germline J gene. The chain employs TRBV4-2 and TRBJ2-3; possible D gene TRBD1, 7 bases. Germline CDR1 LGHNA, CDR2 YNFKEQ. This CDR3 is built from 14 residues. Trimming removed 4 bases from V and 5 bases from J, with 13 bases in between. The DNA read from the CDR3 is TGTGCCAGCAGCCGCGGGACAGACGTAGATACG. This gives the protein CASSRGTDVDT. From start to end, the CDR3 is CASSRGTDVDTQYF.

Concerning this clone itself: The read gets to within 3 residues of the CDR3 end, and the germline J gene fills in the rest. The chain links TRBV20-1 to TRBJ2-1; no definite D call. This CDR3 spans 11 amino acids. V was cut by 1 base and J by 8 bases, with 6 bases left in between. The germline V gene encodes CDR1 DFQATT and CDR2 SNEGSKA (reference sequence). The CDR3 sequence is CSARARDEQFF. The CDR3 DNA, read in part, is TGCAGTGCTAGAGCCCGGGATGAG.

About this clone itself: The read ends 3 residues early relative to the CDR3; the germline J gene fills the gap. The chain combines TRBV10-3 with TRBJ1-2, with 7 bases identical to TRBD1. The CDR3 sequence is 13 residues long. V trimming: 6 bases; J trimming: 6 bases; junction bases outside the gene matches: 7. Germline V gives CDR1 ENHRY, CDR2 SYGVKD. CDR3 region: CAIRPGQHDGYTF. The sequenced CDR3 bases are TGTGCCATCAGGCCGGGACAGCACGATGGC.

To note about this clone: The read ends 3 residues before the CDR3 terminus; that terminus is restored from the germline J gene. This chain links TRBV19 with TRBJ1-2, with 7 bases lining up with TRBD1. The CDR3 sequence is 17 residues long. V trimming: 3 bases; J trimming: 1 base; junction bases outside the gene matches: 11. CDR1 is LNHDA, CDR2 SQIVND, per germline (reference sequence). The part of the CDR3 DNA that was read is TGTGCCAGTAGTATGAGGGGACAGCTTGGCTTTAACTATGGC. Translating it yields CASSMRGQLGFNYG. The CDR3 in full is CASSMRGQLGFNYGYTF.